The 10 T cell receptor beta chains in this list originate from one sample, sequenced in a study of blood T cell repertoires in COVID-19. The data were produced by immunoSEQ multiplex PCR, yet TCRdb's version contains in-frame clones alone and is incomplete. Of 25,000 to 35,000 clones listed, 90% to 95% were seen once; the top ten hold over 2%. Sequencing used peripheral blood. These receptors all stem from a man in his fifties with active COVID-19.

This clone was counted only a few times. V and J are TRBV7-9 and TRBJ1-2; a weak D match, TRBD1 (6 bases). CDR1 SEHNR and CDR2 FQNEAQ come from the germline V gene (reference sequence). CDR3 length: 15 residues. V gave up 1 base and J gave up 4 bases, with 13 bases separating them. The chain's CDR3 is CASSLGPGESYGYTF. The CDR3 nucleotides are TGTGCCAGCAGCTTAGGTCCAGGGGAGAGCTATGGCTACACCTTC.

DNA for the CDR3: TGTGCCAGCAGCTCCAGCGGGAGGGCCGTGAATGAGCAGTTCTTC. The encoded protein is CASSSSGRAVNEQFF. The chain joins TRBV5-6 to TRBJ2-1, with 10 positions matching TRBD2. V shed 3 bases and J 7 bases; nucleotides not matched to a gene: 7. This CDR3 spans 15 amino acids. The germline V gene has CDR1 SGHDT and CDR2 YYEEEE.

The chain combines TRBV15 with TRBJ1-2; 8 bases fit TRBD1. The junction had 6 bases not matched to a gene; V was cut back by 0 bases and J by 6 bases. CDR3 length: 15 amino acids. Germline V CDR1 and CDR2: LNHNV, YYDKDF (reference sequence). As DNA, the CDR3 is TGTGCCACCAGCAGAGATCTCTCGACAGGGGATGGCTACACCTTC. Amino acid sequence: CATSRDLSTGDGYTF.

Only a few counts were recorded for this clone. The chain has TRBV7-9 and TRBJ1-1; 7 bases agree with TRBD1. CDR3 length: 13 residues. Germline V gives CDR1 SEHNR, CDR2 FQNEAQ (reference sequence). J gave up 5 bases and V 6 bases, and 6 bases lay outside the gene matches. CDR3 sequence reads: CASSISGQTEAFF. The CDR3 nucleotides are TGTGCCAGCAGTATCTCGGGACAGACTGAAGCTTTCTTT. The whole variable domain, filled in from reference TRBV7-9 and TRBJ1-1, reads DTGVSQNPRHKITKRGQNVTFRCDPISEHNRLYWYRQTLGQGPEFLTYFQNEAQLEKSRLLSDRFSAERPKGSFSTLEIQRTEQGDSAMYLCASSISGQTEAFFGQGTRLTVV.

The V and J genes are TRBV5-1 and TRBJ1-3, with 7 bases matching TRBD1. V was pared by 0 bases and J by 4 bases, with 1 base of the junction left unmatched. The CDR3 totals 14 residues. CDR1 and CDR2 from the germline V gene are SGHRS and YFSETQ. CDR3 sequence (DNA): TGCGCCAGCAGCTTGGGGGACAGCGGAAACACCATATATTTT. Translated, it gives CASSLGDSGNTIYF.

This chain uses TRBV6-5 with TRBJ1-2, with 10 bases fitting TRBD1. V lost 4 bases and J lost 5; bases outside the gene matches: 7. CDR1 and CDR2 from the germline V gene are MNHEY and SVGAGI. The CDR3 sequence is 15 residues long. The CDR3 loop is CASSFEGTGAYGYTF. CDR3 DNA sequence: TGTGCCAGCAGTTTTGAAGGGACAGGGGCTTATGGCTACACCTTC.

J is TRBJ1-2 and V is TRBV6-5, with D uncertain. The CDR3 sequence is 13 residues long. The germline gives CDR1 MNHEY, CDR2 SVGAGI. Trimming removed 2 bases at V and 4 bases at J, with 8 bases between. This chain's CDR3 is CASSYGLFYGYTF. The CDR3, as DNA: TGTGCCAGCAGTTACGGCCTCTTCTATGGCTACACCTTC.

This clone was found once. The chain joins TRBV7-9 to TRBJ1-1, with D perhaps matching TRBD1 (5 bases). The CDR3 covers 13 residues. Germline CDR1 is SEHNR and CDR2 is FQNEAQ (reference sequence). Trimming shortened V by 5 bases and J by 4 bases, and 11 bases separated the two germline ends. DNA for the CDR3: TGTGCCAGCAGCAGCCTCCAGGGCACTGAAGCTTTCTTT. Its protein product is CASSSLQGTEAFF.

This clone was recorded once. The chain combines TRBV29-1 with TRBJ2-7; 9 bases align to TRBD1. The trim removed 4 bases at V and 7 bases at J, leaving 5 bases unmatched. Germline V gene data show CDR1 as SQVTM and CDR2 as ANQGSEA. There are 12 residues in the CDR3. CDR3 nucleotide sequence: TGCAGCGTTGCGGGGACAGGGAGAGAGCAGTACTTC. This translates into CSVAGTGREQYF.

The gene calls are TRBV12-3 or TRBV12-4 and TRBJ2-7; D is uncertain. V was trimmed by 6 bases and J by 0 bases, leaving 6 bases between them. This CDR3 spans 12 amino acids. The CDR3 DNA sequence: TGTGCCAGCAGCGAGAGCTCCTACGAGCAGTACTTC. Translated, it gives CASSESSYEQYF.